The rows below give T cell receptor beta chains drawn from one sample of a study of T cell responses to AZD1222 COVID-19 vaccine. The method was immunoSEQ multiplex PCR; TCRdb's version includes in-frame clones alone and lacks a portion of them. This repertoire shows about 54,000 clones, about 85% found once; its top ten account for 3.9%. Source: peripheral blood, taken on day 0 of AZD1222 vaccination. All receptors derive from an adult in good health. Each CDR3 is given with its conserved first and last residue.

V gene	J gene	CDR3 protein
TRBV30	TRBJ1-2	CAWSVIQGASGYTF
TRBV29-1	TRBJ1-1	CSVEDMDTEAFF
TRBV7-2	TRBJ2-7	CASSLSRGAETYEQYF
TRBV18	TRBJ2-7	CASSPPAGSEQYF
TRBV3-1/TRBV3-2	TRBJ1-4	CASSQGRGSSLFF
TRBV18	TRBJ1-1	CASSPTDRDTEAFF
TRBV12-3/TRBV12-4	TRBJ1-4	CASSLSAEKLFF
TRBV6-2/TRBV6-3	TRBJ1-3	CASSRDSSSGNTIYF
TRBV10-3	TRBJ1-2	CAISDRTTGLDGYTF
TRBV24-1	TRBJ2-3	CATSDPRETSTDTQYF
TRBV7-6	TRBJ2-2	CASSFLRGEELFF
TRBV5-1	TRBJ2-7	CASSLDLTPSYEQYF
TRBV6-6	TRBJ1-4	CASSYRRGTTNEKLFF
TRBV19	TRBJ2-7	CASSQAGSSYEQYF
TRBV27	TRBJ2-7	CASSLGAGEQYF
TRBV11-2	TRBJ2-5	CASSLGSVGETQYF
TRBV6-6	TRBJ1-5	CASSPPYGAPQHF
TRBV10-2	TRBJ2-5	CASDSSGGAQETQYF
TRBV19	TRBJ1-6	CASSDSGQGAHSPLHF
TRBV6-5	TRBJ2-5	CASSYRGQETQYF
TRBV3-1/TRBV3-2	TRBJ1-5	CASSLGAYNQPQHF
TRBV6-5	TRBJ1-2	CASMTSPYGYTF
TRBV3-1/TRBV3-2	TRBJ2-2	CASSQDEGGGPGNTGELFF
TRBV29-1	TRBJ1-1	CSGIQGRSTGGTEAFF
TRBV6-5	TRBJ2-7	CASRGQSSYEQYF
TRBV6-4	TRBJ2-5	CASSDSKRVEREIWYQETQYF
TRBV18	TRBJ2-2	CASSPLEIGNTGELFF
TRBV5-4	TRBJ2-1	CASSPGVASGEQFF
TRBV19	TRBJ1-1	CASSISGNTEAFF
TRBV4-2	TRBJ2-7	CASSLGTGSREQYF
TRBV3-1/TRBV3-2	TRBJ1-5	CASSQDGGGGNQPQHF
TRBV18	TRBJ2-7	CASSTTGTPRVMPYEQYF
TRBV6-5	TRBJ1-3	CASSYSGANTIYF
TRBV19	TRBJ1-6	CASSAGTDSNSPLHF
TRBV3-1/TRBV3-2	TRBJ2-3	CASKDSLSTDTQYF
TRBV4-2	TRBJ1-1	CASSRPTAQGTEAFF
TRBV6-5	TRBJ1-3	CASSYLSGNTIYF
TRBV7-9	TRBJ1-2	CASSLGQGNNYGYTF
TRBV5-4	TRBJ2-2	CASSTSNTGELFF
TRBV19	TRBJ2-3	CASSIDLAGGTDTQYF
TRBV13	TRBJ1-3	CASSSWSSGNTIYF
TRBV6-4	TRBJ1-2	CASSADSYGYTF
TRBV24-1	TRBJ2-5	CATSDPTRGGETQYF
TRBV9	TRBJ2-4	CASSERNRMDIQYF
TRBV5-6	TRBJ2-1	CASSLRTGADNEQFF
TRBV27	TRBJ1-2	CASSPTTAGNSKGYTF
TRBV19	TRBJ1-5	CASSMWAGDGNQPQHF
TRBV7-6	TRBJ2-5	CASSLRLAGSQETQYF
TRBV15	TRBJ1-1	CATSRSGQDTEAFF
TRBV5-4	TRBJ2-7	CASSLGSNEQYF
TRBV28	TRBJ1-6	CASSLGDRYNSPLHF